This TCR beta chain was recovered during a study of T cell repertoires in cytomegalovirus infection. CDR3 size: 15 residues. The J segment lost 7 bases and the V segment lost 7 bases, leaving 7 bases of the junction unmatched. Via MiXCR, TCRdb re-called the reads, giving one row per CDR3 protein. The repertoire holds around 260,000 distinct CDR3 sequences, about 25% seen once, with approximately 14% in the top ten. On this clonotype itself: Given a much more abundant clone one base away, this may be a read error.

The V call is TRBV12-3 or TRBV12-4, the J call TRBJ2-1, with TRBD2 matching 13 bases. This clonotype originated in a human donor in good health (CMV status not recorded). Some clones in this sample may be carry-over from other donors' samples. Sample: PBMCs. This chain's CDR3 is CASTSGTSGINEQFF. CDR3 bases: TGTGCCAGCACCTCCGGGACTAGCGGGATAAATGAGCAGTTCTTC.